This T cell receptor beta chain was captured by sequencing in a study of blood T cell repertoires in COVID-19. Study at large: Acute-phase and convalescent COVID-19 samples originated in the United States, Italy and Spain. PBMCs, B-cell-depleted T cells, or T cells were the source of the cDNA or gDNA that made up the material.

Germline assignment: CDR1 SGDLS and CDR2 YYNGEE. The V gene end was trimmed by 8 bases and the J gene end by 6 bases; junction bases not matched to a gene: 4. The CDR3 is made up of 13 amino acids. Authors' data handling: Reference gene primer amplification in the assay estimated nucleated cell counts. Repertoires were generated with immunoSEQ multiplex PCR, while TCRdb's copy carries only in-frame clones and drops some. That table supplies the V and J calls and clone size; D and trimming were determined from the DNA. The repertoire has a few hundred thousand clones, roughly 90% of them found once; the top ten carry roughly 1.2%.

What was sequenced was peripheral blood. The source of this sequence is a man aged 35-49 years with acute or convalescent COVID-19. The rearrangement links TRBV9 to TRBJ2-1, with TRBD1 identical over 11 bases. As DNA, the CDR3 is TGTGCCAGTGGACAGGGGGCAGTCAATGAGCAGTTCTTC. It is translated as CASGQGAVNEQFF.